These 32 T cell receptor beta chains share one sample of origin, sequenced in a study of T cells in Graves' hyperthyroidism and ophthalmopathy. TCR beta CDR3 region amplification was performed from RNA transcripts. The HTBI set primed first-round TCR CDR3 RT-PCR. TCRdb analysed the multiplex PCR reads with MiXCR anew, one entry per CDR3 protein. The sample carries under 350,000 distinct CDR3 sequences, less than 30% recorded once. Sequencing was performed on blood. The receptors were sampled from a man aged 35-49 years with Graves' hyperthyroidism that later progressed to Graves' ophthalmopathy.

The chain is built from TRBV6-5 and TRBJ1-1; D is possibly TRBD1 (5 bases). Trimming pared 0 bases from V and 6 bases from J, leaving 8 bases between. From germline, CDR1 is MNHEY and CDR2 SVGAGI. This CDR3 comprises 13 residues. CDR3 DNA: TGTGCCAGCAGTTACTCAGGGGCGGCTGAAGCTTTCTTT. Encoded protein: CASSYSGAAEAFF.

The rearrangement uses TRBV29-1 and TRBJ2-5; D not resolved. The CDR3 has 17 residues. The V and J ends lost 7 bases and 5 bases respectively, with 29 bases between them. From germline, CDR1 is SQVTM and CDR2 ANQGSEA. The CDR3 here is CSADRLPEIWARETQYF. CDR3 in DNA: TGCAGCGCTGATCGTCTTCCTGAGATCTGGGCGCGGGAGACCCAGTACTTC.

This clonotype was counted at least ten times. V is TRBV27 and J is TRBJ2-7; the D gene is possibly TRBD1 (6 bases). Trimming left V 3 bases short and J 2 bases short, with 14 bases between. This CDR3 is built from 15 residues. Germline lookup yields CDR1 MNHEY and CDR2 SMNVEV (reference sequence). CDR3 region: CASSLGTTRTYEQYF. CDR3 DNA sequence: TGTGCCAGCAGTTTGGGGACAACCCGAACCTACGAGCAGTACTTC.

The table lists this clonotype with many counts. J is TRBJ1-2 and V is TRBV3-1; no definite D call. The CDR3 spans 13 residues. V lost 0 bases and J lost 8, with 10 bases in between. The germline V gene encodes CDR1 LGHDT and CDR2 YNNKEL (reference sequence). The CDR3 is CASSQDGPDGYTF. In DNA, the CDR3 is TGTGCCAGCAGCCAAGATGGGCCCGACGGCTACACCTTC.

This clonotype was seen repeatedly, ten times or more. The chain uses TRBV18 and TRBJ1-1, with a weak D call TRBD1 (6 bases). V was clipped by 5 bases and J by 9 bases, with 10 bases between them. The CDR3 extends over 11 amino acids. Germline lookup yields CDR1 KGHSH and CDR2 LQKENI. CDR3 coding DNA: TGTGCCAGCTCAGAGGGGGAAAAAGCTTTCTTT. Amino acids: CASSEGEKAFF.

This clonotype was detected ten times or more. This chain connects TRBV19 to TRBJ1-1; D might be TRBD1 (6 bases). The CDR3 runs 17 residues. Germline loops: CDR1 LNHDA, CDR2 SQIVND (reference sequence). The ends were cut back, 2 bases at V and 0 bases at J, with 16 bases in the middle. CDR3 DNA sequence: TGTGCCAGTAGTATATCATCTCGGGAGGGGGTGAACACTGAAGCTTTCTTT. This encodes CASSISSREGVNTEAFF.

This clonotype was found many times. The V gene is TRBV27, the J gene TRBJ2-5; TRBD2 matches at 12 bases. After removal of 3 bases from V and 2 bases from J, the junction contained 10 bases not matched to a gene. The CDR3 totals 18 residues. The germline gives CDR1 MNHEY, CDR2 SMNVEV (reference sequence). The CDR3 loop is CASSFRSLAGGRQETQYF. CDR3 DNA: TGTGCCAGCAGTTTTCGGAGTCTAGCGGGAGGGAGACAAGAGACCCAGTACTTC.

This chain uses TRBV12-3 or TRBV12-4 with TRBJ1-5, with D uncertain. The ends were cut back, 6 bases at V and 6 bases at J, with 12 bases in the middle. The CDR3 extends over 13 amino acids. Here the CDR3 reads CASRGEEGQPQHF. The CDR3 coding sequence is TGTGCCAGCAGAGGAGAGGAGGGTCAGCCCCAGCATTTT.

CDR3 nucleotides: TGTGCCAGCAGTTCGAAGACAGGGGGCAGACCCAAAAACATTCAGTACTTC. The encoded protein is CASSSKTGGRPKNIQYF. The V gene is TRBV6-2 or TRBV6-3, the J gene TRBJ2-4; the match to TRBD1 covers 10 bases. The length of the CDR3 is 17 residues. Germline V lookup: CDR1 MNHEY, CDR2 SVGEGT. With 4 bases clipped from V and 2 bases from J, the junction kept 8 bases outside the gene matches.

This clonotype showed up many times. The DNA of the CDR3 is TGTGCCACCAGTGATTTGTCCAGGAACACCGGGGAGCTGTTTTTT. Amino acids: CATSDLSRNTGELFF. V usage is TRBV24-1 and J usage is TRBJ2-2; D call uncertain. The CDR3 is made up of 15 amino acids. V was pared by 0 bases and J by 1 base, with 5 bases between. The germline CDR1 and CDR2 sequences are KGHDR and SFDVKD.

This clonotype was observed many times. This chain links TRBV6-1 with TRBJ2-7; D unresolved. Germline V lookup: CDR1 MNHNS, CDR2 SASEGT. Trimming took off 4 bases at V and 3 bases at J, with 13 bases between the two ends. CDR3 length equals 14 residues. CDR3 residues: CASSGGSQIYEQYF. For the CDR3, the DNA is TGTGCCAGCAGTGGGGGTAGCCAGATCTACGAGCAGTACTTC.

The sample holds many counts of this clonotype. This chain uses TRBV6-5 with TRBJ2-7; 11 bases line up with TRBD2. Germline CDR1 is MNHEY and CDR2 is SVGAGI. This CDR3 is 15 amino acids long. V was pared by 4 bases and J by 4 bases, with 6 bases of the junction left unmatched. As DNA, the CDR3 is TGTGCCAGCAGTTTTACTAGGACTAGCGGGTACGAGCAGTACTTC. Its protein is CASSFTRTSGYEQYF.

This clonotype was counted a few times. This chain joins TRBV19 and TRBJ2-7, with D perhaps being TRBD1 or TRBD2 (6 bases each). Between the trimmed V and J ends, which lost 4 bases and 2 bases, there was a span of 12 bases. This CDR3 comprises 14 residues. In germline, CDR1 is LNHDA, CDR2 SQIVND (reference sequence). The CDR3 region has the DNA TGTGCCAGTAGTAGGTTCGGGGGCGCCTACGAGCAGTACTTC. Protein: CASSRFGGAYEQYF.

This clonotype was found many times. The V and J genes are TRBV28 and TRBJ1-1; D call uncertain. V dropped 4 bases and J dropped 5 bases, with 5 bases sitting between them. The germline gives CDR1 MDHEN, CDR2 SYDVKM. The CDR3 runs 11 residues. CDR3 sequence: CASSSETEAFF. In nucleotides, the CDR3 is TGTGCCAGCAGTTCGGAGACTGAAGCTTTCTTT.

This clonotype was counted once. The CDR3 nucleotides are TGTGCCAGCAGCACCTTAGCGGGAGACGAGACCCAGTACTTC. Residues: CASSTLAGDETQYF. The genes are TRBV9 and TRBJ2-5, with 9 bases fitting TRBD2. Trimming cost V 4 bases and J 5 bases; bases outside gene matches: 6. This CDR3 contains 14 residues. Looked up from germline, CDR1 is SGDLS and CDR2 is YYNGEE.

The chain links TRBV30 to TRBJ2-5; 13 nucleotides match TRBD2. Germline CDR1 GTSNPN, CDR2 SVGIG (reference sequence). This CDR3 is built from 15 residues. The V and J ends lost 2 bases and 5 bases, in that order; junction bases with no gene match: 5. The CDR3 reads CAWSPGLAGTETQYF. CDR3 coding DNA: TGTGCCTGGAGTCCGGGACTAGCGGGAACTGAGACCCAGTACTTC.

Many counts were recorded for this clonotype. The V and J genes are TRBV9 and TRBJ1-5, with TRBD1 matching 10 bases. V lost 4 bases and J lost 4; bases outside the gene matches: 5. The V gene's germline CDR1 is SGDLS and CDR2 YYNGEE. The CDR3 totals 15 residues. The CDR3 DNA sequence: TGTGCCAGCAGCCCCGACAGGGGGCTAAATCAGCCCCAGCATTTT. Its translation: CASSPDRGLNQPQHF.

The chain employs TRBV11-2 and TRBJ2-5, with D perhaps TRBD1 (5 bases). CDR1 and CDR2 from the germline V gene are SGHAT and FQNNGV. The CDR3 runs to 11 residues. Trimming shortened V by 5 bases and J by 11 bases, and 12 bases separated the two germline ends. The CDR3 DNA reads TGTGCCAGCAGCAACCGACAGTATCAGTACTTC. It encodes CASSNRQYQYF.

This clonotype was detected only a few times. One base away lies a much larger clone, so this may be a sequencing read error. The missing conserved phenylalanine or tryptophan at the end of this CDR3 makes a read error likely. V usage is TRBV30 and J usage is TRBJ2-2, with D unclear. Germline V gene data show CDR1 as GTSNPN and CDR2 as SVGIG (reference sequence). The CDR3 totals 12 residues. The germline V and J ends were trimmed by 2 bases and 7 bases, with 8 bases remaining between them. The CDR3 reads CAWSRVHGELFS. CDR3 sequence (DNA): TGTGCCTGGAGTAGGGTCCACGGGGAGCTGTTTTCT.

This clonotype was picked up many times. The rearrangement uses TRBV19 and TRBJ1-2; possible D gene TRBD1, 5 bases. The germline V and J ends were trimmed by 7 bases and 4 bases, with 19 bases remaining between them. CDR1 and CDR2 (germline): LNHDA, SQIVND (reference sequence). CDR3 length: 15 amino acids. CDR3 protein: CASTPSPGTVYGYTF. The CDR3 DNA sequence: TGTGCCAGTACCCCGTCCCCAGGGACGGTCTATGGCTACACCTTC. The whole variable domain, filled in from reference TRBV19 and TRBJ1-2, reads DGGITQSPKYLFRKEGQNVTLSCEQNLNHDAMYWYRQDPGQGLRLIYYSQIVNDFQKGDIAEGYSVSREKKESFPLTVTSAQKNPTAFYLCASTPSPGTVYGYTFGSGTRLTVV.

This clonotype has a count of ten or more. This rearrangement joins TRBV3-1 to TRBJ2-7; 10 nucleotides line up with TRBD2. J was trimmed by 3 bases and V by 7 bases; bases with no gene match: 15. The CDR3 is made up of 17 amino acids. Germline lookup yields CDR1 LGHDT and CDR2 YNNKEL (reference sequence). CDR3 DNA: TGTGCCAGCACACCACCCGGGGGCGTAGCGGGAGGCTACGAGCAGTACTTC. As protein: CASTPPGGVAGGYEQYF.

This clonotype came up many times. The rearrangement links TRBV5-5 to TRBJ1-6; D gene uncertain. This CDR3 spans 15 amino acids. With 0 bases removed from V and 11 bases from J, the gap between germline ends came to 15 bases. Germline V lookup: CDR1 SGHKS, CDR2 YYEKEE (reference sequence). CDR3 nucleotides: TGTGCCAGCAGCTTGGAGGTTCTACCATGGCCACCCCTCCACTTT. Protein product: CASSLEVLPWPPLHF. Using reference TRBV5-5 and TRBJ1-6 for the parts outside the CDR3, the full variable domain is DAGVTQSPTHLIKTRGQQVTLRCSPISGHKSVSWYQQVLGQGPQFIFQYYEKEERGRGNFPDRFSARQFPNYSSELNVNALLLGDSALYLCASSLEVLPWPPLHFGNGTRLTVT.

Ten or more counts support this clonotype. The chain is built from TRBV10-1 and TRBJ2-7; D not certain. Germline CDR1 is WNHNN and CDR2 is SYGVQD (reference sequence). The CDR3 contains 16 residues. V was shortened by 6 bases and J by 3 bases, with 21 bases between the two germline ends. The CDR3 DNA reads TGCGCCAGCAGCGAAAAAAATCTTCCTATTTGCTACGAGCAGTACTTC. Translation: CASSEKNLPICYEQYF.

The rearrangement uses TRBV27 and TRBJ1-2, with D unclear. V lost 4 bases and J lost 4, with 22 bases in between. The CDR3 covers 17 residues. Germline-derived CDR1 and CDR2 are MNHEY and SMNVEV (reference sequence). For the CDR3, the DNA is TGTGCCAGCAGTTCCATTAGAGGAAGGGCAAGATCCTATGGCTACACCTTC. Translated, it gives CASSSIRGRARSYGYTF.

This chain joins TRBV3-1 and TRBJ1-3; 9 nucleotides agree with TRBD1. There are 19 residues in the CDR3. The trim removed 1 base at V and 0 bases at J, leaving 10 bases unmatched. Germline V lookup: CDR1 LGHDT, CDR2 YNNKEL (reference sequence). The CDR3 region is CASSQVWGQGTNSGNTIYF. The CDR3 DNA sequence: TGTGCCAGCAGCCAAGTGTGGGGACAGGGAACCAACTCTGGAAACACCATATATTTT. Filled out from reference TRBV3-1 and TRBJ1-3, the complete variable domain reads DTAVSQTPKYLVTQMGNDKSIKCEQNLGHDTMYWYKQDSKKFLKIMFSYNNKELIINETVPNRFSPKSPDKAHLNLHINSLELGDSAVYFCASSQVWGQGTNSGNTIYFGEGSWLTVV.

The table lists this clonotype with many counts. The chain joins TRBV4-2 to TRBJ2-5; the D call may be TRBD1 or TRBD2 (5 bases each). The CDR3 covers 15 residues. Germline V lookup: CDR1 LGHNA, CDR2 YNFKEQ. Trimming removed 7 bases at V and 3 bases at J, with 18 bases between. In DNA form, the CDR3 reads TGTGCCAGCAACTTAGGGGACGACCCTAAAGAGACCCAGTACTTC. This sequence encodes CASNLGDDPKETQYF.

This chain connects TRBV18 to TRBJ2-2; possibly TRBD2 for D (6 bases). The CDR3 runs 15 residues. Germline V gene lookup returns CDR1 KGHSH and CDR2 LQKENI. With 6 bases removed from V and 0 bases from J, the gap between germline ends came to 11 bases. CDR3 sequence reads: CASSRGKANTGELFF. The CDR3, as DNA: TGTGCCAGCTCGCGCGGGAAGGCGAACACCGGGGAGCTGTTTTTT.

This clonotype has ten or more counts. The rearrangement links TRBV3-1 to TRBJ1-2, with D perhaps TRBD1 (6 bases). This CDR3 comprises 14 residues. The ends were cut back, 3 bases at V and 6 bases at J, with 14 bases in the middle. The V gene's germline CDR1 is LGHDT and CDR2 YNNKEL (reference sequence). CDR3 in DNA: TGTGCCAGCAGCCACTTGGACAGCCTACATGGCTACACCTTC. Protein: CASSHLDSLHGYTF. The variable domain in full, with the rest retrieved from reference TRBV3-1 and TRBJ1-2, is DTAVSQTPKYLVTQMGNDKSIKCEQNLGHDTMYWYKQDSKKFLKIMFSYNNKELIINETVPNRFSPKSPDKAHLNLHINSLELGDSAVYFCASSHLDSLHGYTFGSGTRLTVV.

The V and J genes are TRBV6-1 and TRBJ2-7, with D uncertain. Germline V CDR1 and CDR2: MNHNS, SASEGT. Between the trimmed V and J ends, which lost 6 bases and 6 bases, there was a span of 9 bases. This CDR3 spans 11 amino acids. CDR3: CASRSGREQYF. In DNA form, the CDR3 reads TGTGCCAGCAGGTCTGGGCGCGAGCAGTACTTC.

This clonotype was observed a few times. V and J are TRBV20-1 and TRBJ2-5; perhaps TRBD2 as D (5 bases). The CDR3 length is 12 residues. Germline V CDR1 and CDR2: DFQATT, SNEGSKA (reference sequence). Trimming cost V 2 bases and J 5 bases, with 9 bases left between them. In DNA, the CDR3 is TGCAGTGCTAGACCGGGGTTTGAGACCCAGTACTTC. It codes for CSARPGFETQYF.

This clonotype was observed at least ten times. The V gene is TRBV6-1, the J gene TRBJ2-5; 9 nucleotides align to TRBD1. Unmatched junction bases numbered 6, after V lost 9 bases and J lost 1 base. Per the germline V gene, CDR1 is MNHNS and CDR2 is SASEGT. This CDR3 contains 14 residues. The CDR3 loop is CASKKQGAQETQYF. DNA of the CDR3: TGTGCCAGTAAAAAACAGGGGGCCCAAGAGACCCAGTACTTC.

Many counts were recorded for this clonotype. The rearrangement uses TRBV19 and TRBJ2-5; D is uncertain. V lost 10 bases and J 5 bases, leaving 23 bases between the germline ends. The CDR3 spans 15 residues. Germline assignment: CDR1 LNHDA and CDR2 SQIVND (reference sequence). The CDR3 region has the DNA TGTGCCACCACTGAACGGCGAACCCCTGGGGAGACCCAGTACTTC. Amino acids: CATTERRTPGETQYF.